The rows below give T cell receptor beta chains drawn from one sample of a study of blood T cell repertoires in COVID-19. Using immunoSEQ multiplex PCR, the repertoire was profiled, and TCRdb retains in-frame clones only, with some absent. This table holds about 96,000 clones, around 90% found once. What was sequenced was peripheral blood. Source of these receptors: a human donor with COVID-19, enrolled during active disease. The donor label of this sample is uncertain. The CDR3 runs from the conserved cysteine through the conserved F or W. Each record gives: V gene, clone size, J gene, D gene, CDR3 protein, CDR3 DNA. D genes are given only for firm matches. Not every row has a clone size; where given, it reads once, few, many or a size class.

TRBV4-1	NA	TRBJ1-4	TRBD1	CASSQYDRGRHEKLFF	TGCGCCAGCAGCCAATACGACAGGGGAAGACATGAAAAACTGTTTTTT
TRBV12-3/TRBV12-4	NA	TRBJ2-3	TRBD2	CASSFKTSGGQYF	TGTGCCAGCAGTTTTAAGACTAGCGGGGGGCAGTATTTT
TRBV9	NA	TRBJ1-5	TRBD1	CASSGTGGNQPQHF	TGTGCCAGCAGCGGGACAGGGGGCAATCAGCCCCAGCATTTT
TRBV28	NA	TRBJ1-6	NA	CASSGQNSPLHF	TGTGCCAGCAGTGGACAGAATTCACCCCTCCACTTT
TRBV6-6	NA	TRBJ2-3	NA	CASSYAGGRYTDTQYF	TGTGCCAGCAGTTACGCGGGTGGCCGCTATACAGATACGCAGTATTTT
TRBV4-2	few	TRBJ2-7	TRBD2	CASSQAGLAGGPSYEQYF	TGTGCCAGCAGCCAAGCGGGACTAGCGGGGGGGCCTTCCTACGAGCAGTACTTC
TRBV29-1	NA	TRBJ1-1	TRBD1	CSIYRGMGTEAFF	TGCAGCATATACAGGGGGATGGGTACTGAAGCTTTCTTT
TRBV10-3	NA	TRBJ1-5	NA	CASRGQVEYQPQHF	TGTGCCTCCCGAGGGCAGGTGGAGTATCAGCCCCAGCATTTT
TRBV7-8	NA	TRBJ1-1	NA	CASSSQGPEAFF	TGTGCCAGCAGCTCCCAGGGGCCCGAAGCTTTCTTT
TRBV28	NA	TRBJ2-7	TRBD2	CASSLRLERGFYEQYF	TGTGCCAGCAGCCTTCGGTTGGAGCGGGGGTTCTACGAGCAGTACTTC
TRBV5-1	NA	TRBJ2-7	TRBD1	CASTVGPTGTSYEQYF	TGCGCCAGCACCGTGGGGCCGACAGGGACCTCCTACGAGCAGTACTTC
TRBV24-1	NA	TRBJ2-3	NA	CATARSGAGSDTQYF	TGTGCCACCGCCCGTTCAGGGGCTGGTTCAGATACGCAGTATTTT
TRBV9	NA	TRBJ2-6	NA	CASSVASSGLSGANVLTF	TGTGCCAGCAGCGTAGCCTCTTCGGGGTTATCTGGGGCCAACGTCCTGACTTTC
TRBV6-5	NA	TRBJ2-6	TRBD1	CATHRGEVLTF	TGTGCCACCCACAGGGGCGAGGTCCTGACTTTC
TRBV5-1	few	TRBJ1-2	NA	CASRGAGAFHYGYTF	TGCGCCAGCAGGGGGGCAGGGGCATTCCACTATGGCTACACCTTC
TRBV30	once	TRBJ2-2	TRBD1	CAWNTGGWAGELFF	TGTGCCTGGAACACAGGGGGCTGGGCCGGGGAGCTGTTTTTT
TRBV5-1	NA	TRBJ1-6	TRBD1	CASSEGTGHGWGSPLHF	TGCGCCAGCAGCGAAGGGACAGGGCATGGTTGGGGTTCACCCCTCCACTTT
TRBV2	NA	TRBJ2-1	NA	CASRNLGGTLGQFF	TGTGCCAGCAGGAACCTCGGGGGTACCTTGGGGCAGTTCTTC
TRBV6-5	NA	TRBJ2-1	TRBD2	CASTSGDHNEQFF	TGTGCCAGCACTAGCGGGGACCACAATGAGCAGTTCTTC
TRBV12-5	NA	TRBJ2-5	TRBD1	CASGLGTGGQETQYF	TGTGCTAGTGGTTTGGGGACAGGGGGCCAAGAGACCCAGTACTTC
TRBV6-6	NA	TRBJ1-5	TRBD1	CASSYKGAVNQPQHF	TGTGCCAGCAGTTATAAGGGGGCGGTCAATCAGCCCCAGCATTTT
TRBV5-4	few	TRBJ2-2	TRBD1	CASSLPGGNTGELFF	TGTGCCAGCAGCTTGCCAGGGGGTAACACCGGGGAGCTGTTTTTT
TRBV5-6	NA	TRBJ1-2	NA	CASSPVSLPQGYGYTF	TGTGCCAGCAGCCCGGTTAGCTTGCCGCAGGGCTATGGCTACACCTTC
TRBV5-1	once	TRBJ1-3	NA	CASSLAGISGNTIYF	TGCGCCAGCAGCTTGGCGGGGATCTCTGGAAACACCATATATTTT
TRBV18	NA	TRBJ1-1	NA	CASSPGQTTEAFF	TGTGCCAGCTCACCGGGACAAACCACTGAAGCTTTCTTT
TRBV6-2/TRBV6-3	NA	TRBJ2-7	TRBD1	CASSYRDSSYEQYF	TGTGCCAGCAGTTACCGGGACAGCTCCTACGAGCAGTACTTC
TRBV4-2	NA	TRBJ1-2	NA	CASSQESQSEGNYGYTF	TGTGCCAGCAGCCAAGAGAGTCAATCGGAGGGTAACTATGGCTACACCTTC
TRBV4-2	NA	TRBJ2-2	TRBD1	CASSRQGANTGELFF	TGTGCCAGCAGTAGACAGGGCGCGAACACCGGGGAGCTGTTTTTT
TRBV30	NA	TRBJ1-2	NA	CAWSVDSYGYTF	TGTGCCTGGAGTGTAGACAGCTATGGCTACACCTTC
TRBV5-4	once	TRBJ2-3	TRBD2	CASSLLLAGGTDTQYF	TGTGCCAGCAGCCTTCTTCTAGCGGGGGGGACGGATACGCAGTATTTT
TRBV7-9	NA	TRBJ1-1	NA	CASSPIYGEMMNTEAFF	TGTGCCAGCAGCCCTATTTACGGGGAGATGATGAACACTGAAGCTTTCTTT
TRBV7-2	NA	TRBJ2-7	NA	CASSFSVYEQYF	TGTGCCAGCAGCTTTTCAGTCTACGAGCAGTACTTC
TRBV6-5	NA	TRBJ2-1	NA	CASARAREYNEQFF	TGTGCCAGCGCTAGGGCTAGGGAGTACAATGAGCAGTTCTTC
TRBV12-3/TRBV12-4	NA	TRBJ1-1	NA	CASSRSTGWEAFF	TGTGCCAGCAGTCGTTCGACGGGATGGGAAGCTTTCTTT
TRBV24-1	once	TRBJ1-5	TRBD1	CATSDAGQGVQPQHF	TGTGCCACCAGTGACGCGGGACAGGGGGTTCAGCCCCAGCATTTT
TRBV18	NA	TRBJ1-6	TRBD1	CASSPEQGGNSPLHF	TGTGCCAGCTCACCCGAACAGGGGGGCAATTCACCCCTCCACTTT
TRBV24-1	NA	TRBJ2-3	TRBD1	CATSELQGGVYTQYF	TGTGCCACCAGTGAACTACAGGGGGGAGTGTATACGCAGTATTTT
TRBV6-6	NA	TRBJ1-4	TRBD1	CASSSTGATTNEKLFF	TGTGCCAGCAGTTCGACAGGGGCTACAACTAATGAAAAACTGTTTTTT
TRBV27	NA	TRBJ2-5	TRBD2	CASSLFRGGQETQYF	TGTGCCAGCAGTTTATTTCGCGGGGGGCAAGAGACCCAGTACTTC
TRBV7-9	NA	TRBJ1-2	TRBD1	CASSFGTGGVGYTF	TGTGCCAGCAGCTTCGGGACAGGGGGCGTTGGCTACACCTTC
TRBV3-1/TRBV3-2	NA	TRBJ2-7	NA	CASSQDHTGSYEQYF	TGTGCCAGCAGCCAAGATCATACAGGGTCCTACGAGCAGTACTTC
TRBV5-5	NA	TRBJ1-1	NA	CASSARVREGTEAFF	TGTGCCAGCAGCGCTCGGGTGAGGGAGGGCACTGAAGCTTTCTTT
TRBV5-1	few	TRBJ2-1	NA	CASSPTRYNEQFF	TGCGCCAGCAGCCCCACGAGGTACAATGAGCAGTTCTTC
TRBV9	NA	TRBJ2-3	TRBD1	CASSPGQGGTDTQYF	TGTGCCAGCAGCCCCGGACAGGGGGGGACAGATACGCAGTATTTT
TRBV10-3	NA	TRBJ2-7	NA	CAISEYQDSYEQYF	TGTGCCATCAGTGAGTACCAGGACTCCTACGAGCAGTACTTC
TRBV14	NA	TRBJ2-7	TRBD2	CASSPGLAGVYEQYF	TGTGCCAGCAGCCCTGGACTAGCGGGGGTTTACGAGCAGTACTTC
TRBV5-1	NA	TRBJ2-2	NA	CASSLAGTGELFF	TGCGCCAGCAGCTTGGCCGGGACCGGGGAGCTGTTTTTT
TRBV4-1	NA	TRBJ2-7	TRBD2	CASSLTGTSGGAWQYF	TGCGCCAGCAGCCTTACCGGGACTAGCGGGGGGGCGTGGCAGTACTTC